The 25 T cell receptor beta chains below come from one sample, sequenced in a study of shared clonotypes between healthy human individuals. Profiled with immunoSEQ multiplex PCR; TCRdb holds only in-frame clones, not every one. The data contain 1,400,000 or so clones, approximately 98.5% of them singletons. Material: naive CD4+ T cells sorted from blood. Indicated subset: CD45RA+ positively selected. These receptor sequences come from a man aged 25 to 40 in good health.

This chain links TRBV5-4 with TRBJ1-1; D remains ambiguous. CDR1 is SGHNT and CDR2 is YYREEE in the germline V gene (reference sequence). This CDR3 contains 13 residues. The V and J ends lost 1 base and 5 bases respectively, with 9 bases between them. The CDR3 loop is CASSLKGRTEAFF. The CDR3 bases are TGTGCCAGCAGCTTGAAGGGTAGGACTGAAGCTTTCTTT. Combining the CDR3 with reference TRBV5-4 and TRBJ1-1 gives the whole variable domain ETGVTQSPTHLIKTRGQQVTLRCSSQSGHNTVSWYQQALGQGPQFIFQYYREEENGRGNFPPRFSGLQFPNYSSELNVNALELDDSALYLCASSLKGRTEAFFGQGTRLTVV.

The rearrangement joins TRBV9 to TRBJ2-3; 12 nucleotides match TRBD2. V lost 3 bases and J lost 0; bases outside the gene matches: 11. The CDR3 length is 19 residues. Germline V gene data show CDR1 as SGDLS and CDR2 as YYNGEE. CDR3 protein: CASSALAGGGTLSTDTQYF. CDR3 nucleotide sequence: TGTGCCAGCAGCGCACTAGCGGGAGGAGGGACCCTAAGCACAGATACGCAGTATTTT.

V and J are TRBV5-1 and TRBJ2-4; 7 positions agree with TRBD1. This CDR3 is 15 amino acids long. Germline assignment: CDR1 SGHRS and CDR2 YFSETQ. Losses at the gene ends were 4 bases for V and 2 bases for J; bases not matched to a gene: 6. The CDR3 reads CASSRETGTKNIQYF. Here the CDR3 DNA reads TGCGCCAGCAGCCGCGAGACAGGGACCAAAAACATTCAGTACTTC.

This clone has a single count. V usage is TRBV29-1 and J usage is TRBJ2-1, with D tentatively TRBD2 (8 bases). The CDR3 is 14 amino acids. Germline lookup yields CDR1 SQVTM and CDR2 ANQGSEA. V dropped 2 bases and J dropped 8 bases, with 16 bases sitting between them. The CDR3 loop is CSVEPREGADEQFF. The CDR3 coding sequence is TGCAGCGTTGAACCTCGGGAGGGGGCGGATGAGCAGTTCTTC.

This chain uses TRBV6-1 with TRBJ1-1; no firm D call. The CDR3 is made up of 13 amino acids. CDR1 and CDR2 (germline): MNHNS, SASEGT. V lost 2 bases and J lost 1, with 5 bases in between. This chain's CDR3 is CASSEKANTEAFF. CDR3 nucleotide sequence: TGTGCCAGCAGTGAAAAGGCGAACACTGAAGCTTTCTTT.

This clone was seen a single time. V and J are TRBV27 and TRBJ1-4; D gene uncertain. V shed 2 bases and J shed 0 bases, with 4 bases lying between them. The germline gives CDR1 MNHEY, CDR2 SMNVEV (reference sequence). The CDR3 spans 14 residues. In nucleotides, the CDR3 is TGTGCCAGCAGTTTAGTTCCAACTAATGAAAAACTGTTTTTT. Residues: CASSLVPTNEKLFF.

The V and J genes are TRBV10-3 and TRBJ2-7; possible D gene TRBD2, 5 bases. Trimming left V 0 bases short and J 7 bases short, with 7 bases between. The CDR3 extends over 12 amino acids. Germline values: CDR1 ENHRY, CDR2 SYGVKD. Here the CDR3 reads CAISESTGEQYF. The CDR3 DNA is TGTGCCATCAGTGAGTCGACGGGAGAGCAGTACTTC.

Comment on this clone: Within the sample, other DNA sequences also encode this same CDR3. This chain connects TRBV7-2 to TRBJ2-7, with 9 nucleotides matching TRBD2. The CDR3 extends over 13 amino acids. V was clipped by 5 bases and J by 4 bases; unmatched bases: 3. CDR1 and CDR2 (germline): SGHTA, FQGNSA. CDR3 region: CASSGSGSYEQYF. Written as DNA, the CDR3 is TGTGCCAGCAGCGGTAGCGGGAGTTACGAGCAGTACTTC.

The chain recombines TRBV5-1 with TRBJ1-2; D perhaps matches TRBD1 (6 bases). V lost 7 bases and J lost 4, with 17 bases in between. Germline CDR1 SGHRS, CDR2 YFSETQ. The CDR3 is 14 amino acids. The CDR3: CASATGSPIYGYTF. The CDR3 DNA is TGCGCCAGCGCGACAGGTTCGCCCATCTATGGCTACACCTTC.

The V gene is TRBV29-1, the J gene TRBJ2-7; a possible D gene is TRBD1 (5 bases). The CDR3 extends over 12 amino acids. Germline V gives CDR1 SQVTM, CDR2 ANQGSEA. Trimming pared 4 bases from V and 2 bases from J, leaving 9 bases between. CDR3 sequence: CSVGQLPYEQYF. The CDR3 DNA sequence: TGCAGCGTTGGACAGCTTCCCTACGAGCAGTACTTC.

The CDR3 loop reads CASSTRDRVNEQYF. The CDR3 DNA reads as TGTGCCAGCAGTACCCGGGACAGGGTAAACGAGCAGTACTTC. The rearrangement uses TRBV6-5 and TRBJ2-7, with 9 positions matching TRBD1. The CDR3 spans 14 residues. CDR1 and CDR2 from the germline V gene are MNHEY and SVGAGI. The V segment lost 5 bases and the J segment 5 bases; nucleotides outside the gene matches: 7.

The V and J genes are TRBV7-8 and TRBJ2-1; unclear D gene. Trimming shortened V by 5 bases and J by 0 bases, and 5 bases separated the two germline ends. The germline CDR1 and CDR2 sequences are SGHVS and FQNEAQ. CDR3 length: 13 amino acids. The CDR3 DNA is TGTGCCAGCAGCCCCCGCTCCTACAATGAGCAGTTCTTC. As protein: CASSPRSYNEQFF. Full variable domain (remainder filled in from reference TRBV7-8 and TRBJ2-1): GAGVSQSPRYKVAKRGQDVALRCDPISGHVSLFWYQQALGQGPEFLTYFQNEAQLDKSGLPSDRFFAERPEGSVSTLKIQRTQQEDSAVYLCASSPRSYNEQFFGPGTRLTVL.

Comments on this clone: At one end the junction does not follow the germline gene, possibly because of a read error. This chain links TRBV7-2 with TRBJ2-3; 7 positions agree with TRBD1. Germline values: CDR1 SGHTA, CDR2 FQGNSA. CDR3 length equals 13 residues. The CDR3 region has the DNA TGTGCCAGCAGCTTAGGAAGGGGGCGACCTACTCCTTTT. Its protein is CASSLGRGRPTPF.

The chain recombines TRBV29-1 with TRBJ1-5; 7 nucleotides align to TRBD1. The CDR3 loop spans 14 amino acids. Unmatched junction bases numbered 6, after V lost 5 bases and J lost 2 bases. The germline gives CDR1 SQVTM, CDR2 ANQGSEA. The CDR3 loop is CSVRQGQGNQPQHF. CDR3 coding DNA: TGCAGCGTTCGACAGGGACAAGGCAATCAGCCCCAGCATTTT.

As DNA, the CDR3 is TGTGCCAGCATCCGGGACATGAACTACGAGCAGTACTTC. Its translation is CASIRDMNYEQYF. The J gene is TRBJ2-7, the V gene TRBV11-2, with a possible D match to TRBD1 (6 bases). Trimming shortened V by 7 bases and J by 3 bases, and 13 bases separated the two germline ends. This CDR3 contains 13 residues. The germline CDR1 and CDR2 sequences are SGHAT and FQNNGV.

The CDR3 region has the DNA TGTGCCAGCAGCGTAGACCTCGGGCGGGCGCAGTATTTT. It encodes CASSVDLGRAQYF. This chain connects TRBV9 to TRBJ2-3; TRBD2 might be the D (5 bases). The CDR3 covers 13 residues. V shed 0 bases and J shed 10 bases, with 12 bases lying between them. Germline V lookup: CDR1 SGDLS, CDR2 YYNGEE.

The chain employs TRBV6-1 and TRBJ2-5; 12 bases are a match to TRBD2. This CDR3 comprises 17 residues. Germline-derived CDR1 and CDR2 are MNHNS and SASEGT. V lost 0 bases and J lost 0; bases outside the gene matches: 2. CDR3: CASSEAGLAGYQETQYF. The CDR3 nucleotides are TGTGCCAGCAGTGAAGCTGGACTAGCGGGGTACCAAGAGACCCAGTACTTC.

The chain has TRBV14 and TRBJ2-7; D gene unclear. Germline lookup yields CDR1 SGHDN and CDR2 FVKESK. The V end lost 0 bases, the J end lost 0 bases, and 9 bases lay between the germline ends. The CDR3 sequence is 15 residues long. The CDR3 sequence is CASSQDLIPSYEQYF. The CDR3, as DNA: TGTGCCAGCAGCCAAGATCTGATCCCCTCCTACGAGCAGTACTTC.

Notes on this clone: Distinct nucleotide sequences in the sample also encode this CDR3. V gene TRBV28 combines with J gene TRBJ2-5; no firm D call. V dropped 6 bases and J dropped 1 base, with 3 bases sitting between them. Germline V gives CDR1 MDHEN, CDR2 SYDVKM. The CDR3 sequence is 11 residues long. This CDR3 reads CASRGQETQYF. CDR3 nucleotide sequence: TGTGCCAGCAGGGGCCAAGAGACCCAGTACTTC. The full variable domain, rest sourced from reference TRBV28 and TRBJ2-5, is DVKVTQSSRYLVKRTGEKVFLECVQDMDHENMFWYRQDPGLGLRLIYFSYDVKMKEKGDIPEGYSVSREKKERFSLILESASTNQTSMYLCASRGQETQYFGPGTRLLVL.

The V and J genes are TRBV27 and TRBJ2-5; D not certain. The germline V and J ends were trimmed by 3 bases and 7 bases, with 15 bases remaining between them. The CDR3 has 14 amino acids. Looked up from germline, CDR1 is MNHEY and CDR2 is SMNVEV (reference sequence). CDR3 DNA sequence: TGTGCCAGCAGTTTGGCACCTACAACGGGGACCCAGTACTTC. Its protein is CASSLAPTTGTQYF.

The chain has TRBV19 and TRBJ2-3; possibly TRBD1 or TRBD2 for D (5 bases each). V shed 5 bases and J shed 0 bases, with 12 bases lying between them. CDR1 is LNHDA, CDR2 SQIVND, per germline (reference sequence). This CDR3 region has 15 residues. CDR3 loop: CASSQGTASTDTQYF. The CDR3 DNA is TGTGCCAGTAGTCAAGGGACCGCGAGCACAGATACGCAGTATTTT.

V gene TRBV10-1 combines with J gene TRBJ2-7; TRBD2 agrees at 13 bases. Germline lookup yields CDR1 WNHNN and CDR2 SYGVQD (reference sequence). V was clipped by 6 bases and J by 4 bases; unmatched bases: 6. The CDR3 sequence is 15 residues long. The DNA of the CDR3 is TGCGCCAGCAGCGCCGGACTAGCGGGAGAATACGAGCAGTACTTC. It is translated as CASSAGLAGEYEQYF.

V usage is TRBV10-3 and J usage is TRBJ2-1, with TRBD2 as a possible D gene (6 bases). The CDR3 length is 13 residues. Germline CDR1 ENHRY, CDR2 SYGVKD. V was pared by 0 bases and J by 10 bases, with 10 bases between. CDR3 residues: CAISESLAYEQFF. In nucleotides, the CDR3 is TGTGCCATCAGTGAGTCACTAGCTTACGAGCAGTTCTTC.

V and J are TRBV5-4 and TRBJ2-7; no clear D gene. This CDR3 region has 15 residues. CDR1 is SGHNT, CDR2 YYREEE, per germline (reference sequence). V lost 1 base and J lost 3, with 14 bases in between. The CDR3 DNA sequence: TGTGCCAGCAGCTTGATTCCGGACCCAAACTACGAGCAGTACTTC. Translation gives CASSLIPDPNYEQYF.

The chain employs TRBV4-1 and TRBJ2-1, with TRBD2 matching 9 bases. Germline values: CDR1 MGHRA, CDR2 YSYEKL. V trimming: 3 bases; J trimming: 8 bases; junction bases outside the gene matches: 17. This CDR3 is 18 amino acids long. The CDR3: CASSHLGTSPMGHDEQFF. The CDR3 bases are TGCGCCAGCAGCCACCTGGGGACTAGCCCCATGGGACACGATGAGCAGTTCTTC.